The subject of this entry is one T cell receptor beta chain. These data originate in a study of blood T cell repertoires in COVID-19. Using immunoSEQ multiplex PCR, the repertoire was profiled, and TCRdb retains in-frame clones only, with some absent. Counted here are 200,000 to 250,000 clones, over 75% occurring once; the ten biggest clones make up about 9%. Trimming removed 3 bases at V and 5 bases at J, with 17 bases between. The CDR3 contains 15 residues. The rearrangement links TRBV5-3 to TRBJ1-2; D may be TRBD1 (5 bases). TRBV5-3 is flagged as an ORF with uncertain function. This TCR was sampled from a middle-aged man who had recovered from COVID-19. The sequencing input was PBMCs or T cells enriched from blood (not recorded which). CDR3 sequence reads: CARSSDPGIIYGYTF. CDR3 nucleotide sequence: TGTGCCAGAAGCTCGGATCCAGGGATAATATATGGCTACACCTTC.